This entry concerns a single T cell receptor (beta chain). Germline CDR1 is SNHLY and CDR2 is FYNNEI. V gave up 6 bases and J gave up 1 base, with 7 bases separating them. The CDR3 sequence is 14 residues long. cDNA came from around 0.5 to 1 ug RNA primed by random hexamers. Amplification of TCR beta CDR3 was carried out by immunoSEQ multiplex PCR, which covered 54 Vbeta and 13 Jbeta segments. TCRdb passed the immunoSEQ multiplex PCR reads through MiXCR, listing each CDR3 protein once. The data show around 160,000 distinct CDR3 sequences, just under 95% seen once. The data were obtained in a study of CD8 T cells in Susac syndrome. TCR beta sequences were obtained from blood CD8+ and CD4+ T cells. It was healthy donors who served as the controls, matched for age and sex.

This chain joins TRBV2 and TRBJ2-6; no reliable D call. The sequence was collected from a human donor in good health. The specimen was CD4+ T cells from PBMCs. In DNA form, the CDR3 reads TGTGCCAGCAGGACCTCGTCTGGGGCCAACGTCCTGACTTTC. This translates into CASRTSSGANVLTF.